This T cell receptor beta chain is from a study of blood T cell repertoires in COVID-19. The CDR3 loop spans 14 amino acids. V shed 5 bases, J shed 9 bases, and the junction held 6 bases outside the gene matches. The germline gives CDR1 MNHEY, CDR2 SVGAGI. Libraries were prepared by immunoSEQ multiplex PCR; TCRdb keeps only in-frame clonotypes and omits some of them. The sample contains under 300,000 clones, 70% to 80% of which appear only once. The chain employs TRBV6-5 and TRBJ1-6, with 8 positions matching TRBD1. Material: peripheral blood. This sequence originates from a woman of 80 years or more with acute or convalescent COVID-19. The CDR3 coding sequence is TGTGCCAGCAGTCCCGACAGGGGCAGTTCACCCCTCCACTTT. It encodes CASSPDRGSSPLHF.